This TCR beta chain is from a study of neurological immune-mediated disorders (dated by TCRdb to about 2019). The study in broad terms: Peripheral blood TCR-beta repertoires from patients with HTLV-I-associated myelopathy (HAM/TSP), patients with multiple sclerosis, and healthy controls were compared in the study using UMI-based sequencing. Longitudinal HAM/TSP and healthy donors had 3 time-points each (about 3-40 month intervals). Of the approximately 66 subjects in the cohort, some 15 were HAM/TSP patients, approximately 35 were multiple sclerosis patients, and some 20 were healthy controls. The approximately 100 TCR-beta libraries included longitudinal samples, technical triplicates and paired sorted CD4+ and CD8+ T-cell subsets alongside PBMC samples. Results the study describes overall, beyond this receptor: The highest TCR clonal expansion was observed in HAM/TSP patients, whereas the lowest was observed in MS patients, even when compared with healthy controls. No identical CDR3 amino acid sequences were found to be shared among expanded clones across subjects, suggesting that TCR-beta repertoires were private in all groups.

In this sample, this clonotype turned up many times. Its antigen remains undetermined. Within one base of it there is no much larger clone, and no base qualities were kept. cDNA synthesis used template-switch 5'RACE with a primer carrying a 10-nucleotide random unique molecular identifier tagging each TCR transcript. Each sequencing run produced over 160 million TCR-beta sequences covering 15-18 subjects. Total RNA was extracted with the RNeasy kit. The KAPA Real-time Library Amplification kit was used to amplify TCR-beta VDJ regions with primers for the TCR constant region and the 5'RACE anchor. A first PCR added sample indexes and Illumina adaptors, after which a second PCR increased the library yield. After purification with Ampure beads, the TCR product of roughly 650 bp was size-selected on a 2% E-gel SizeSelection system. Before pooling, library quality was assessed on a Bioanalyzer, concentration was determined with Qubit, and library quantification was performed with the Kapa Library Quantification kit. Paired-end 2 x 150 bp sequencing of the libraries was performed on an Illumina HiSeq 2500. To increase sequence diversity, about 23-32% phiX was spiked into each library pool. The paper's data handling went like this. Quality-filtered reads were processed with the UMI-based MiGEC pipeline, which removed over 75% of raw TCR sequences during error correction. VDJ genes were aligned to IMGT germline references, and each clonotype was defined by a unique CDR3 amino acid sequence together with V-J genes. Clonal expansion, Shannon diversity and CDR3 relatedness were evaluated with VDJtools (CalcPairwiseDistances, ClusterSamples), while phylogenetic trees were built in CLCbio workbench. Expanded clones were defined as having at least 8 unique UMIs, based on coefficient-of-variation modelling across technical triplicates. Using fastp trimming at Q25 and MiXCR clonotype assembly, TCRdb reanalyzed the public sequencing data and kept in-frame beta chains. Merged by CDR3 protein, the rows form single entries marked with the most common genes and DNA. TCRdb's processing, not the authors' own work, is the source of the V and J calls. This sample lists about 60,000 distinct CDR3 sequences; around 10% were detected once. The ten biggest clones cover 12% of the sample.

The cysteine opens and the phenylalanine closes a CDR3 of 13 amino acids. The retained sequence is limited to the CDR3, 39 bases, with the frame set at the first base. V is trimmed back by 7 bases and J by 4 bases, and the junction contains 8 bases that no gene match accounts for. In the germline V gene (reference sequence), CDR1 corresponds to DFQATT and CDR2 to SNEGSKA. The time point label, read with the paper, signifies: longitudinal time-point 2. The healthy controls were volunteers from blood banks in Maryland, USA. Libraries from unsorted PBMCs were made from 2 million PBMCs kept in RNAlater at -80 degrees C until RNA extraction. Peripheral blood underwent Ficoll-Hypaque density gradient centrifugation to isolate PBMCs, which were then cryopreserved in liquid nitrogen.

The V gene is TRBV20-1 and the J gene is TRBJ2-5; 8 of the junction bases match TRBD1. This TCR was sampled from a man aged 30-40 years in good health. Material for sequencing was PBMCs. For the CDR3, the sequence is CSGLGQGRETQYF. The sequenced DNA is TGCAGTGGTCTTGGACAGGGAAGAGAGACCCAGTACTTC.